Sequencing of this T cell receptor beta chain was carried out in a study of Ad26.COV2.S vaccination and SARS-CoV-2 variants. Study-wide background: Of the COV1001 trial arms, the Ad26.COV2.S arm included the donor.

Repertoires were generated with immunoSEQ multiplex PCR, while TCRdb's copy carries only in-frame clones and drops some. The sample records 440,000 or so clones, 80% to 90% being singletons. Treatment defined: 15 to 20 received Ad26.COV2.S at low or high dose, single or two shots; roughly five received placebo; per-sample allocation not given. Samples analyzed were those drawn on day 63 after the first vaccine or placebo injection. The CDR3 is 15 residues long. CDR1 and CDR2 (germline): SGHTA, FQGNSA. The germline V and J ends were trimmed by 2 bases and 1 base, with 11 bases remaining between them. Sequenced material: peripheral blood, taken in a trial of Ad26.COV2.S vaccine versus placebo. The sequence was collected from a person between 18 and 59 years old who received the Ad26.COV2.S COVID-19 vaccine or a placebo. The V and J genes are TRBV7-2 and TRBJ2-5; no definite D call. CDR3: CASSLTRHSQETQYF. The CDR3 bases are TGTGCCAGCAGCTTAACCCGCCATAGCCAAGAGACCCAGTACTTC.